The 18 T cell receptor beta chains given below trace back to one sample, sequenced in a study of blood T cell repertoires in COVID-19. Some clones are missing from TCRdb's copy, which holds only in-frame ones; the method was immunoSEQ multiplex PCR. Of about 290,000 clones in the sample, around nine tenths are singletons; the top ten hold less than 2%. Sequenced material: PBMCs or T cells enriched from blood (not recorded which). These TCRs come from a woman between 40 and 50 years old who had recovered from COVID-19.

This clone was recorded only once. The chain joins TRBV27 to TRBJ2-5; TRBD2 matches at 8 bases. Germline assignment: CDR1 MNHEY and CDR2 SMNVEV (reference sequence). The CDR3 is 15 amino acids. J was trimmed by 5 bases and V by 5 bases; bases with no gene match: 10. The CDR3: CASSPRLAILETQYF. In DNA form, the CDR3 reads TGTGCCAGCAGTCCGCGACTAGCGATTTTGGAGACCCAGTACTTC.

The chain uses TRBV2 and TRBJ1-1, with TRBD1 matching over 8 bases. J gave up 7 bases and V 4 bases, and 5 bases lay outside the gene matches. Germline V CDR1 and CDR2: SNHLY, FYNNEI. The CDR3 runs to 13 residues. The CDR3 bases are TGTGCCAGCAGTGGTCAGGGGGCCGGTGAAGCTTTCTTT. Protein: CASSGQGAGEAFF.

The genes are TRBV5-4 and TRBJ1-1; the match to TRBD1 covers 7 bases. The V and J ends lost 4 bases and 7 bases, in that order; junction bases with no gene match: 10. The germline gives CDR1 SGHNT, CDR2 YYREEE (reference sequence). The CDR3 totals 14 residues. The CDR3 DNA reads as TGTGCCAGCAGCACGACAGGGTATGGTGGTGAAGCTTTCTTT. Amino acid sequence: CASSTTGYGGEAFF. The variable domain in full, with the rest retrieved from reference TRBV5-4 and TRBJ1-1, is ETGVTQSPTHLIKTRGQQVTLRCSSQSGHNTVSWYQQALGQGPQFIFQYYREEENGRGNFPPRFSGLQFPNYSSELNVNALELDDSALYLCASSTTGYGGEAFFGQGTRLTVV.

This clone was found once. A junction end diverges from the germline sequence, so it may reflect a read error. The rearrangement joins TRBV7-7 to TRBJ2-1; weak D call: TRBD2 (5 bases). CDR1 is SSHAT and CDR2 is FNYEAQ in the germline V gene (reference sequence). CDR3 size: 13 residues. The CDR3 nucleotides read TGTGCTAGCAGCCGCACCGAGGGTAATGAGCAGTTCTTC. Its translation: CASSRTEGNEQFF.

This clone was detected once. The chain couples TRBV4-3 to TRBJ1-6; 7 bases line up with TRBD1. The CDR3 has 16 residues. After removal of 0 bases from V and 5 bases from J, the junction contained 4 bases not matched to a gene. Germline V gene lookup returns CDR1 LGHNA and CDR2 YSLEER. CDR3 sequence: CASSQDSRGDNSPLHF. CDR3 DNA: TGCGCCAGCAGCCAAGACTCCAGGGGGGATAATTCACCCCTCCACTTT.

CDR3 in amino acids: CASSLIRAGVGKNIQYF. CDR3 DNA: TGTGCCAGCAGTTTAATTCGGGCGGGAGTGGGCAAAAACATTCAGTACTTC. The V and J genes are TRBV27 and TRBJ2-4; TRBD2 agrees at 7 bases. The CDR3 runs to 17 residues. Germline CDR1 MNHEY, CDR2 SMNVEV (reference sequence). V was clipped by 2 bases and J by 3 bases; unmatched bases: 10.

For the CDR3, the DNA is TGTGCCAGCAGCCATATAGGGTTGGTAGCGGGAGGGCTTTTGGAGACCCAGTACTTC. Its translation: CASSHIGLVAGGLLETQYF. This chain joins TRBV3-1 (or the pseudogene TRBV3-2) and TRBJ2-5; 11 nucleotides match TRBD2. The CDR3 covers 19 residues. Per germline, CDR1 LGHDT and CDR2 YNNKEL (reference sequence). V lost 3 bases, J lost 5 bases, and 17 bases stayed unmatched.

The chain couples TRBV20-1 to TRBJ2-5; 9 bases are a match to TRBD2. Germline trimming cut 3 bases from V and 5 bases from J; bases unmatched to any gene: 10. Germline V gives CDR1 DFQATT, CDR2 SNEGSKA (reference sequence). The CDR3 is made up of 15 amino acids. The CDR3 region has the DNA TGCAGTGCTAGTACACCGGGACTAGCAGGGGAGACCCAGTACTTC. This translates into CSASTPGLAGETQYF.

The rearrangement joins TRBV6-1 to TRBJ1-2, with no clear D. V lost 3 bases, J lost 1 base, and 3 bases lay in between. This CDR3 is 12 amino acids long. In germline, CDR1 is MNHNS, CDR2 SASEGT. The CDR3 nucleotides read TGTGCCAGCAGTGACCTTAACTATGGCTACACCTTC. Its translation is CASSDLNYGYTF.

The CDR3 nucleotides read TGTGCCAGCAGCCTAAGACTAGACAGCCGGAACAATGAGCAGTTCTTC. It translates to CASSLRLDSRNNEQFF. The V gene is TRBV4-2, the J gene TRBJ2-1, with a tentative D call TRBD2 (6 bases). CDR3 length: 16 amino acids. Trimming took off 4 bases at V and 5 bases at J, with 18 bases between the two ends. Germline V CDR1 and CDR2: LGHNA, YNFKEQ.

The CDR3 sequence: CASSPRAGSGRAHSEQFF. Written as DNA, the CDR3 is TGTGCCAGCAGCCCACGGGCCGGTAGCGGGAGGGCCCATTCTGAGCAGTTCTTC. This chain connects TRBV5-4 to TRBJ2-1; 11 positions match TRBD2. The CDR3 is 18 residues long. After removal of 4 bases from V and 9 bases from J, the junction contained 18 bases not matched to a gene. Germline assignment: CDR1 SGHNT and CDR2 YYREEE (reference sequence).

The chain links TRBV20-1 to TRBJ2-1; D remains unclear. The CDR3 spans 13 residues. CDR1 and CDR2 (germline): DFQATT, SNEGSKA (reference sequence). The germline V and J ends were trimmed by 3 bases and 5 bases, with 11 bases remaining between them. CDR3 loop: CSASDLIDNEQFF. CDR3 sequence (DNA): TGCAGTGCTAGTGACTTGATAGACAATGAGCAGTTCTTC.

The chain employs TRBV7-2 and TRBJ2-7, with 8 bases matching TRBD2. Germline V gene data show CDR1 as SGHTA and CDR2 as FQGNSA. V was clipped by 3 bases and J by 2 bases; unmatched bases: 3. The CDR3 consists of 14 residues. CDR3 region: CASSFDGGAYEQYF. The CDR3 DNA sequence: TGTGCCAGCAGCTTTGACGGGGGGGCCTACGAGCAGTACTTC.

V usage is TRBV6-5 and J usage is TRBJ2-7, with D perhaps matching TRBD2 (5 bases). CDR1 is MNHEY, CDR2 SVGAGI, per germline. This CDR3 has 14 amino acids. V was pared by 10 bases and J by 4 bases, with 20 bases between. The CDR3 sequence is CATASTWAGYEQYF. The CDR3, as DNA: TGTGCCACGGCCTCCACGTGGGCGGGTTACGAGCAGTACTTC.

This chain joins TRBV6-1 and TRBJ2-7; 8 bases match TRBD1. The CDR3 is 14 amino acids. Unmatched junction bases numbered 6, after V lost 3 bases and J lost 5 bases. CDR1 is MNHNS, CDR2 SASEGT, per germline. This chain's CDR3 is CASSENRGIDEQYF. The CDR3 coding sequence is TGTGCCAGCAGTGAGAACAGGGGGATCGACGAGCAGTACTTC.

The chain couples TRBV6-5 to TRBJ1-1; D is uncertain. Trimming shortened V by 7 bases and J by 0 bases, and 15 bases separated the two germline ends. This CDR3 has 15 residues. In germline, CDR1 is MNHEY, CDR2 SVGAGI. The CDR3 protein is CASTSRRGMNTEAFF. The CDR3 DNA follows: TGTGCCAGCACCTCCCGGCGCGGAATGAACACTGAAGCTTTCTTT.

The CDR3 region has the DNA TGTGCCAGTAGGGCCCCGGGACAGAACAATCAGCCCCAGCATTTT. It yields the protein CASRAPGQNNQPQHF. This chain uses TRBV19 with TRBJ1-5, with TRBD1 identical over 7 bases. The CDR3 runs to 15 residues. After removal of 6 bases from V and 3 bases from J, the junction contained 8 bases not matched to a gene. Germline lookup yields CDR1 LNHDA and CDR2 SQIVND (reference sequence).

The chain has TRBV29-1 and TRBJ2-7, with D possibly being TRBD1 (5 bases). The CDR3 contains 15 residues. The V end was cut by 0 bases, the J end by 0 bases, with 12 bases between. Germline CDR1 and CDR2: SQVTM and ANQGSEA. The CDR3 sequence is CSVEDLWGGSYEQYF. Written as DNA, the CDR3 is TGCAGCGTTGAAGATCTTTGGGGCGGCTCCTACGAGCAGTACTTC.